This T cell receptor (beta chain) was profiled in a study of blood T cell repertoires in COVID-19. In the study overall: Sites across the United States, Italy and Spain contributed samples from acute and convalescent COVID-19. Sources were T cells, B-cell-depleted T cells, or PBMCs; the material itself was cDNA or gDNA.

In the authors' workflow: Estimation of nucleated cell counts relied on the amplification of reference gene primers. The repertoire was sequenced with immunoSEQ multiplex PCR; TCRdb's copy has only in-frame clones and lacks some. Clone size and the V and J calls come from that table; the DNA yielded D and trimming. The sample has some 200,000 clones, 65% to 90% seen once. With 5 bases clipped from V and 4 bases from J, the junction kept 4 bases outside the gene matches. The germline CDR1 and CDR2 sequences are SGHTA and FQGNSA. The CDR3 totals 16 residues. Sequencing was done on a sample of peripheral blood. The chain combines TRBV7-2 with TRBJ2-3; 15 bases match TRBD2. The clonotype originates from a man aged 80 or over with acute or convalescent COVID-19. DNA for the CDR3: TGTGCCAGCAGCGTGGGACTAGCGGGAGGCTCAGATACGCAGTATTTT. Translation: CASSVGLAGGSDTQYF. Based on the CDR3 plus reference TRBV7-2 and TRBJ2-3, the full variable domain is GAGVSQSPSNKVTEKGKDVELRCDPISGHTALYWYRQSLGQGLEFLIYFQGNSAPDKSGLPSDRFSAERTGGSVSTLTIQRTQQEDSAVYLCASSVGLAGGSDTQYFGPGTRLTVL.